One and the same sample provided the 24 T cell receptor beta chains below, sequenced in a study of T cell responses to AZD1222 COVID-19 vaccine. TCRdb keeps only in-frame clones here, not all; method: immunoSEQ multiplex PCR. Among about 170,000 clones, 80% to 90% were seen once, and the ten largest hold approximately 7.2%. The material was peripheral blood, obtained on day 0 of AZD1222 vaccination. The receptors stem from an adult in good health.

This clone was counted a few times. This sequence joins TRBV6-5 and TRBJ2-1, with TRBD1 identical over 7 bases. V shed 6 bases and J 6 bases; nucleotides not matched to a gene: 8. Germline V CDR1 and CDR2: MNHEY, SVGAGI. This CDR3 has 14 amino acids. The chain's CDR3 is CASRGQRKFNEQFF. CDR3 DNA: TGTGCCAGCAGGGGACAGAGAAAATTCAATGAGCAGTTCTTC.

This clone was counted a few times. The chain uses TRBV5-4 and TRBJ1-2, with D hard to call. From germline, CDR1 is SGHNT and CDR2 YYREEE (reference sequence). The CDR3 extends over 14 amino acids. Trimming left V 0 bases short and J 4 bases short, with 10 bases between. The CDR3 nucleotides are TGTGCCAGCAGCTTGGGGGCAGAAGCCTATGGCTACACCTTC. Protein sequence: CASSLGAEAYGYTF. The variable domain in full, with the rest retrieved from reference TRBV5-4 and TRBJ1-2, is ETGVTQSPTHLIKTRGQQVTLRCSSQSGHNTVSWYQQALGQGPQFIFQYYREEENGRGNFPPRFSGLQFPNYSSELNVNALELDDSALYLCASSLGAEAYGYTFGSGTRLTVV.

The chain couples TRBV5-1 to TRBJ1-1; D gene unclear. CDR3 size: 13 residues. From germline, CDR1 is SGHRS and CDR2 YFSETQ. Trimming left V 4 bases short and J 1 base short, with 8 bases between. CDR3 protein: CASSAKGNTEAFF. As DNA, the CDR3 is TGCGCCAGCAGCGCGAAAGGGAACACTGAAGCTTTCTTT.

The V call is TRBV7-9, the J call TRBJ2-6; TRBD1 agrees at 11 bases. CDR3 size: 18 residues. Germline V CDR1 and CDR2: SEHNR, FQNEAQ (reference sequence). Losses at the gene ends were 0 bases for V and 3 bases for J; bases not matched to a gene: 4. This CDR3 is CASSLAGQGAFGANVLTF. The CDR3 nucleotides are TGTGCCAGCAGCTTAGCCGGACAGGGGGCGTTTGGGGCCAACGTCCTGACTTTC. The entire variable domain, with the rest obtained from reference TRBV7-9 and TRBJ2-6, is as follows: DTGVSQNPRHKITKRGQNVTFRCDPISEHNRLYWYRQTLGQGPEFLTYFQNEAQLEKSRLLSDRFSAERPKGSFSTLEIQRTEQGDSAMYLCASSLAGQGAFGANVLTFGAGSRLTVL.

This chain uses TRBV9 with TRBJ1-3; perhaps TRBD1 as D (5 bases). This CDR3 comprises 16 residues. Germline CDR1 reads SGDLS; CDR2 reads YYNGEE. Trimming stripped 4 bases from V and 0 bases from J, with 14 bases between. The CDR3 protein is CASSNGDGSSGNTIYF. The CDR3 DNA follows: TGTGCCAGCAGCAACGGGGACGGCTCCTCTGGAAACACCATATATTTT.

V and J are TRBV7-3 and TRBJ1-1; 7 bases match TRBD1. The ends lost 4 bases at V and 4 bases at J; junction bases unmatched: 9. The CDR3 sequence is 15 residues long. Germline V lookup: CDR1 SGHTA, CDR2 FQGTGA. Here the CDR3 DNA reads TGTGCCAGCAGCTATAGAGGGGGCGGGCGCACTGAAGCTTTCTTT. Translated: CASSYRGGGRTEAFF. The entire variable domain, with the rest obtained from reference TRBV7-3 and TRBJ1-1, is as follows: GAGVSQTPSNKVTEKGKYVELRCDPISGHTALYWYRQSLGQGPEFLIYFQGTGAADDSGLPNDRFFAVRPEGSVSTLKIQRTERGDSAVYLCASSYRGGGRTEAFFGQGTRLTVV.

This clone was seen once. The chain combines TRBV18 with TRBJ2-6; possibly TRBD1 for D (6 bases). The CDR3 contains 18 residues. Germline CDR1 KGHSH, CDR2 LQKENI. V dropped 0 bases and J dropped 0 bases, with 12 bases sitting between them. For the CDR3, the DNA is TGTGCCAGCTCACCACCGAACAGGGCCCCCTCTGGGGCCAACGTCCTGACTTTC. Its translation: CASSPPNRAPSGANVLTF.

The gene calls are TRBV7-2 and TRBJ2-7; D possibly corresponds to TRBD2 (6 bases). V was trimmed by 0 bases and J by 12 bases, leaving 15 bases between them. Germline CDR1 is SGHTA and CDR2 is FQGNSA. CDR3 length equals 13 residues. CDR3 sequence (DNA): TGTGCCAGCAGCTTAGCGGGGGGAAGTGGAGGGTACTTC. It encodes CASSLAGGSGGYF. Full variable domain (rest looked up from reference TRBV7-2 and TRBJ2-7): GAGVSQSPSNKVTEKGKDVELRCDPISGHTALYWYRQSLGQGLEFLIYFQGNSAPDKSGLPSDRFSAERTGGSVSTLTIQRTQQEDSAVYLCASSLAGGSGGYFGPGTRLTVT.

This rearrangement joins TRBV4-2 to TRBJ1-2; possible D gene TRBD1, 5 bases. The CDR3 totals 15 residues. Germline loops: CDR1 LGHNA, CDR2 YNFKEQ. V was cut by 1 base and J by 1 base, with 10 bases left in between. The CDR3 loop is CASSQGGTNNYGYTF. The CDR3 nucleotides are TGTGCCAGCAGCCAAGGGGGGACCAATAACTATGGCTACACCTTC.

For the CDR3, the DNA is TGTGCCAGCCGCTGGGGGGGAGAGACCCAGTACTTC. This codes for CASRWGGETQYF. This rearrangement joins TRBV5-6 to TRBJ2-5; 7 positions agree with TRBD2. This CDR3 spans 12 amino acids. After removal of 7 bases from V and 4 bases from J, the junction contained 4 bases not matched to a gene. From germline, CDR1 is SGHDT and CDR2 YYEEEE.

The chain has TRBV4-1 and TRBJ2-2; D might be TRBD2 (5 bases). Trimming removed 7 bases from V and 1 base from J, with 13 bases in between. The CDR3 totals 15 residues. Germline V gives CDR1 MGHRA, CDR2 YSYEKL. CDR3 residues: CASKRGILNTGELFF. The CDR3 nucleotides read TGCGCCAGCAAACGGGGAATATTGAACACCGGGGAGCTGTTTTTT.

The J gene is TRBJ2-7, the V gene TRBV21-1; the D segment call TRBD1 is taken from the table without a DNA check. TRBV21-1 is given as a pseudogene. The CDR3 is 21 amino acids. CDR3 in DNA: TGTGCCAGCAGCAAATTCCTGCTTCCGCCGAAAGACAGGTGTCGAACTTACGAGCAGTACTTC. Protein: CASSKFLLPPKDRCRTYEQYF.

The V gene is TRBV6-5, the J gene TRBJ2-7; 7 bases line up with TRBD2. Germline V gene data show CDR1 as MNHEY and CDR2 as SVGAGI. The CDR3 has 13 residues. Trimming at V came to 6 bases and at J to 4 bases, leaving 6 bases not matched to a gene. The CDR3 region is CASRSGNPYEQYV. The CDR3 DNA reads TGTGCCAGCAGGAGCGGGAACCCTTACGAGCAGTACGTC.

This chain joins TRBV6-5 and TRBJ1-1; TRBD1 might be the D (5 bases). Germline V gene lookup returns CDR1 MNHEY and CDR2 SVGAGI. The CDR3 is 14 amino acids. Trimming removed 6 bases at V and 3 bases at J, with 14 bases between. The CDR3: CASSLQGLDTEAFF. In nucleotides, the CDR3 is TGTGCCAGCAGCCTTCAGGGATTGGACACTGAAGCTTTCTTT.

The genes are TRBV2 and TRBJ2-3, with D hard to call. This CDR3 comprises 13 residues. Trimming stripped 5 bases from V and 4 bases from J, with 10 bases between. The germline gives CDR1 SNHLY, CDR2 FYNNEI. Here the CDR3 DNA reads TGTGCCAGCAGTCCCCCTCCCGCAGATACGCAGTATTTT. It yields the protein CASSPPPADTQYF.

This sequence joins TRBV4-3 and TRBJ2-7; D not certain. CDR3 length equals 15 residues. Between the trimmed V and J ends, which lost 1 base and 1 base, there was a span of 11 bases. Germline V lookup: CDR1 LGHNA, CDR2 YSLEER. Here the CDR3 DNA reads TGCGCCAGCAGCCAAGCTTTAGGGTCGTCCTACGAGCAGTACTTC. The encoded protein is CASSQALGSSYEQYF.

This clone was picked up one time. V and J are TRBV18 and TRBJ2-7; 9 positions agree with TRBD2. V lost 3 bases to trimming and J lost 0 bases; unmatched junction nucleotides: 9. The CDR3 totals 17 residues. The germline V gene encodes CDR1 KGHSH and CDR2 LQKENI. CDR3 amino acids: CASSPGEIAGASYEQYF. DNA of the CDR3: TGTGCCAGCTCACCCGGGGAAATAGCGGGGGCCTCCTACGAGCAGTACTTC.

This clone has just a few counts. V usage is TRBV6-2 or TRBV6-3 and J usage is TRBJ1-6, with D uncertain. Germline V CDR1 and CDR2: MNHEY, SVGEGT. This CDR3 has 15 residues. V dropped 4 bases and J dropped 8 bases, with 15 bases sitting between them. The CDR3 protein is CASSWGMSMDSPLHF. The CDR3 nucleotides read TGTGCCAGCAGTTGGGGAATGAGTATGGATTCACCCCTCCACTTT.

The count of this clone is one. The genes are TRBV6-5 and TRBJ2-1; perhaps TRBD2 as D (6 bases). V dropped 10 bases and J dropped 7 bases, with 17 bases sitting between them. CDR3 length: 13 amino acids. The germline V gene has CDR1 MNHEY and CDR2 SVGAGI. DNA of the CDR3: TGTGCCACTAGGGGTCAGGGAGGTAATGAGCAGTTCTTC. This encodes CATRGQGGNEQFF.

The J gene is TRBJ1-2, the V gene TRBV19; unclear D gene. This CDR3 region has 15 residues. The V gene's germline CDR1 is LNHDA and CDR2 SQIVND (reference sequence). V was pared by 5 bases and J by 0 bases, with 13 bases between. The CDR3 loop reads CASSGVEPTNYGYTF. The DNA for the CDR3 is TGTGCCAGTAGTGGGGTTGAGCCGACTAACTATGGCTACACCTTC.

CDR3 region: CASSQDGTGAYEQYF. CDR3 in DNA: TGCGCCAGCAGCCAAGATGGGACAGGGGCCTACGAGCAGTACTTC. V is TRBV4-3 and J is TRBJ2-7, with 10 positions matching TRBD1. This CDR3 comprises 15 residues. With V trimmed by 0 bases and J by 2 bases, 1 base remained unmatched. Germline V CDR1 and CDR2: LGHNA, YSLEER.

The count of this clone is one. The chain uses TRBV6-2 or TRBV6-3 and TRBJ2-7; D call uncertain. The V end lost 0 bases, the J end lost 2 bases, and 14 bases lay between the germline ends. The CDR3 sequence is 16 residues long. Germline CDR1 is MNHEY and CDR2 is SVGEGT. This CDR3 reads CASSYSDTDQTYEQYF. CDR3 DNA sequence: TGTGCCAGCAGTTACTCGGATACAGACCAAACCTACGAGCAGTACTTC.

This sequence joins TRBV9 and TRBJ1-3; D is unresolved. This CDR3 contains 16 residues. Germline V lookup: CDR1 SGDLS, CDR2 YYNGEE. V was trimmed by 1 base and J by 0 bases, leaving 11 bases between them. Here the CDR3 DNA reads TGTGCCAGCAGCGTAAGCCGGACGGACTCTGGAAACACCATATATTTT. It translates to CASSVSRTDSGNTIYF.

This chain joins TRBV10-2 and TRBJ1-4; 7 bases map to TRBD1. V gave up 2 bases and J gave up 14 bases; unmatched junction bases: 8. Germline V gene data show CDR1 as WSHSY and CDR2 as SAAADI. This CDR3 contains 13 residues. The CDR3 bases are TGCGCCAGCAGTGAGGGAAACAGGGGACGTCTGTTTTTT. Translation gives CASSEGNRGRLFF.